One sample yielded the 7 T cell receptor beta chains listed below, sequenced in a study of identical twins. TCRdb re-called the 5' RACE reads through MiXCR, storing one row per CDR3 protein. The sample records about 570,000 distinct CDR3 sequences, around a tenth being singletons. The sample was also linked to a second study, of yellow fever vaccine responses in identical twins.

Sequencing was performed on PBMCs. All receptors come from a woman younger than 35 in good health.

This rearrangement joins TRBV18 to TRBJ2-7; D perhaps matches TRBD2 (5 bases). The CDR3 has 15 amino acids. V lost 0 bases to trimming and J lost 1 base, with 10 bases between them. The germline V gene has CDR1 KGHSH and CDR2 LQKENI. The CDR3 sequence: CASSPPSGTSYEQYF. CDR3 nucleotides: TGTGCCAGCTCACCACCGAGCGGAACTTCCTACGAGCAGTACTTC. Variable domain in full (rest from reference TRBV18 and TRBJ2-7): NAGVMQNPRHLVRRRGQEARLRCSPMKGHSHVYWYRQLPEEGLKFMVYLQKENIIDESGMPKERFSAEFPKEGPSILRIQQVVRGDSAAYFCASSPPSGTSYEQYFGPGTRLTVT.

This chain joins TRBV20-1 and TRBJ2-7; TRBD1 agrees at 9 bases. This CDR3 has 16 residues. The J segment lost 2 bases and the V segment lost 3 bases, leaving 11 bases of the junction unmatched. Germline-derived CDR1 and CDR2 are DFQATT and SNEGSKA (reference sequence). The CDR3, as DNA: TGCAGTGCTAGTAGCCGGACAGGGGACCGACCCTACGAGCAGTACTTC. Residues: CSASSRTGDRPYEQYF.

The rearrangement joins TRBV20-1 to TRBJ1-6, with D possibly being TRBD1 (5 bases). Trimming took 1 base from V and 7 from J, leaving 11 bases between them. Per the germline V gene, CDR1 is DFQATT and CDR2 is SNEGSKA (reference sequence). This CDR3 region has 14 residues. CDR3 sequence: CSARVGQSNSPLHF. Written as DNA, the CDR3 is TGCAGTGCTAGAGTGGGGCAGTCAAATTCACCCCTCCACTTT.

This chain connects TRBV28 to TRBJ2-7; a weak D match, TRBD1 (6 bases). V gave up 6 bases and J gave up 3 bases, with 15 bases separating them. CDR1 MDHEN and CDR2 SYDVKM come from the germline V gene. This CDR3 has 14 amino acids. For the CDR3, the DNA is TGTGCCAGCAGCCTACAGGGAACGGACTACGAGCAGTACTTC. It encodes CASSLQGTDYEQYF. Combining the CDR3 with reference TRBV28 and TRBJ2-7 gives the whole variable domain DVKVTQSSRYLVKRTGEKVFLECVQDMDHENMFWYRQDPGLGLRLIYFSYDVKMKEKGDIPEGYSVSREKKERFSLILESASTNQTSMYLCASSLQGTDYEQYFGPGTRLTVT.

This clonotype was seen a handful of times. The chain has TRBV9 and TRBJ1-5; no clear D gene. The V and J ends lost 3 bases and 5 bases respectively, with 12 bases between them. This CDR3 has 14 residues. Germline CDR1 is SGDLS and CDR2 is YYNGEE. In DNA form, the CDR3 reads TGTGCCAGCAGCGAATGGGGTGGGGATCAGCCCCAGCATTTT. It is translated as CASSEWGGDQPQHF.

This clonotype was detected ten times or more. V gene TRBV29-1 combines with J gene TRBJ2-7, with 9 bases lining up with TRBD1. Germline CDR1 and CDR2: SQVTM and ANQGSEA. Trimming at V came to 8 bases and at J to 2 bases, leaving 4 bases not matched to a gene. This CDR3 has 12 amino acids. CDR3 in DNA: TGCAGCTATAGACAGGGGGCCTACGAGCAGTACTTC. This codes for CSYRQGAYEQYF.

This rearrangement joins TRBV29-1 to TRBJ2-1; the D is unclear. V was clipped by 3 bases and J by 5 bases, with 8 bases between them. The CDR3 consists of 12 residues. CDR1 and CDR2 from the germline V gene are SQVTM and ANQGSEA. The CDR3 reads CSVDSINNEQFF. CDR3 coding DNA: TGCAGCGTTGACTCTATTAACAATGAGCAGTTCTTC.